The 26 T cell receptor beta chains in this list originate from one sample, sequenced in a study of cytomegalovirus exposure and HLA in healthy donors. PCR employed 60 Vbeta and 13 Jbeta primers. Libraries were prepared by immunoSEQ multiplex PCR; TCRdb keeps only in-frame clonotypes and omits some of them. The sample records around 150,000 clones, 70% being singletons. The sample consisted of PBMCs. Receptors originate from a man between 18 and 29 years old in good health and CMV-seropositive.

This sequence joins TRBV19 and TRBJ1-1, with 11 bases fitting TRBD1. There are 16 residues in the CDR3. Germline assignment: CDR1 LNHDA and CDR2 SQIVND (reference sequence). V trimming: 3 bases; J trimming: 5 bases; junction bases outside the gene matches: 8. The CDR3 loop reads CASSIAPDRGLTEAFF. The DNA of the CDR3 is TGTGCCAGTAGTATCGCCCCGGACAGGGGGCTAACTGAAGCTTTCTTT.

The CDR3 region has the DNA TGTGCCAGCAGCTCCTGGACTAGCCGGTTAGAGACCCAGTACTTC. Residues: CASSSWTSRLETQYF. The chain uses TRBV7-9 and TRBJ2-5, with 8 positions matching TRBD2. V lost 4 bases and J lost 4; bases outside the gene matches: 8. In germline, CDR1 is SEHNR, CDR2 FQNEAQ (reference sequence). The CDR3 has 15 residues.

This rearrangement joins TRBV28 to TRBJ2-1, with TRBD1 matching over 8 bases. Germline V CDR1 and CDR2: MDHEN, SYDVKM. V shed 7 bases and J 7 bases; nucleotides not matched to a gene: 9. This CDR3 has 14 residues. Here the CDR3 reads CASKQGALLNEQFF. As DNA, the CDR3 is TGTGCCAGCAAGCAGGGGGCCCTCCTTAATGAGCAGTTCTTC.

This chain connects TRBV30 to TRBJ1-2; maybe TRBD1 (6 bases). This CDR3 is built from 14 residues. V gave up 0 bases and J gave up 2 bases, with 10 bases separating them. Germline CDR1 and CDR2: GTSNPN and SVGIG (reference sequence). The CDR3 is CAWSVQGANYGYTF. CDR3 nucleotide sequence: TGTGCCTGGAGTGTACAGGGAGCCAACTATGGCTACACCTTC.

In this sample, this clone turned up once. V is TRBV30 and J is TRBJ2-1; the match to TRBD2 covers 9 bases. CDR1 is GTSNPN, CDR2 SVGIG, per germline (reference sequence). Unmatched junction bases numbered 6, after V lost 0 bases and J lost 15 bases. This CDR3 comprises 12 residues. The CDR3 nucleotides read TGTGCCTGGAGTGTATTACTAGCGGGTGGGTTCTTC. It specifies CAWSVLLAGGFF.

As DNA, the CDR3 is TGTGCCAGCACCTGGTTAGATGAGCAGTTCTTC. Its translation: CASTWLDEQFF. The V and J genes are TRBV5-6 and TRBJ2-1, with D unresolved. The V end lost 6 bases, the J end lost 8 bases, and 9 bases lay between the germline ends. Looked up from germline, CDR1 is SGHDT and CDR2 is YYEEEE. The CDR3 has 11 amino acids.

This clone was detected only a few times. V and J are TRBV6-5 and TRBJ1-2, with 7 bases identical to TRBD1. The CDR3 totals 15 residues. The germline CDR1 and CDR2 sequences are MNHEY and SVGAGI. The V segment lost 4 bases and the J segment 7 bases; nucleotides outside the gene matches: 12. The DNA for the CDR3 is TGTGCCAGCAGTTCGGGACAGAGCTCCGGGGGTGGCTACACCTTC. It is translated as CASSSGQSSGGGYTF.

The chain combines TRBV28 with TRBJ1-5; D perhaps matches TRBD1 (5 bases). The CDR3 is made up of 11 amino acids. Between the trimmed V and J ends, which lost 8 bases and 6 bases, there was a span of 8 bases. The germline gives CDR1 MDHEN, CDR2 SYDVKM. The CDR3 region is CASRGGQPQHF. As DNA, the CDR3 is TGTGCCAGCCGCGGGGGTCAGCCCCAGCATTTT.

CDR3 amino acids: CASSQGLFSVETQYF. CDR3 bases: TGCGCCAGCAGCCAGGGACTTTTCTCAGTAGAGACCCAGTACTTC. V and J are TRBV23-1 and TRBJ2-5; D is perhaps TRBD2 (6 bases). TRBV23-1 is sorted into the ORF group, with uncertain function. Trimming took off 6 bases at V and 4 bases at J, with 18 bases between the two ends. The CDR3 consists of 15 residues.

As for this clone: Other DNA sequences of this sample code for an identical CDR3. CDR3 amino acids: CASSLGTGEEKLFF. The CDR3 DNA follows: TGTGCCAGCAGCTTAGGTACAGGGGAAGAAAAACTGTTTTTT. The chain combines TRBV7-9 with TRBJ1-4; TRBD1 agrees at 7 bases. The CDR3 sequence is 14 residues long. CDR1 and CDR2 (germline): SEHNR, FQNEAQ (reference sequence). The V segment lost 1 base and the J segment 8 bases; nucleotides outside the gene matches: 4.

This clone was seen only a few times. This chain uses TRBV11-2 with TRBJ1-2, with 9 bases that match TRBD1. The J segment lost 5 bases and the V segment lost 5 bases, leaving 6 bases of the junction unmatched. The CDR3 has 14 residues. Germline CDR1 and CDR2: SGHAT and FQNNGV. The CDR3 region has the DNA TGTGCCAGCAGCCCGGGACAGGGACCTTATGGCTACACCTTC. It specifies CASSPGQGPYGYTF.

This rearrangement joins TRBV11-3 to TRBJ1-1, with D possibly matching TRBD1 (5 bases). This CDR3 is built from 15 residues. V was clipped by 2 bases and J by 4 bases, with 14 bases between them. Germline V CDR1 and CDR2: SGHNT, YENEEA. CDR3 sequence reads: CASSLKSGYSTEAFF. In nucleotides, the CDR3 is TGTGCCAGCAGCTTAAAGTCAGGGTACAGCACTGAAGCTTTCTTT.

The V and J genes are TRBV28 and TRBJ2-4, with 9 bases fitting TRBD1. V gave up 6 bases and J gave up 1 base; unmatched junction bases: 10. The CDR3 contains 17 residues. Germline V gene sequence: CDR1 MDHEN, CDR2 SYDVKM. The CDR3 nucleotides are TGTGCCAGCAGCCGGTGGGGGACAGGGAGGGCCAAAAACATTCAGTACTTC. This gives the protein CASSRWGTGRAKNIQYF.

The gene calls are TRBV5-4 and TRBJ1-5; D gene ambiguous. CDR1 is SGHNT and CDR2 is YYREEE in the germline V gene (reference sequence). With 2 bases removed from V and 3 bases from J, the gap between germline ends came to 6 bases. The CDR3 length is 13 residues. In nucleotides, the CDR3 is TGTGCCAGCAGCTTAGACACCAATCAGCCCCAGCATTTT. This encodes CASSLDTNQPQHF.

The CDR3 is CASSLAPGGYEKLFF. For the CDR3, the DNA is TGTGCCAGCAGCTTAGCGCCGGGGGGCTACGAAAAACTGTTTTTT. This sequence joins TRBV7-8 and TRBJ1-4; D is possibly TRBD1 (6 bases). Per germline, CDR1 SGHVS and CDR2 FQNEAQ. The CDR3 covers 15 residues. V lost 0 bases to trimming and J lost 8 bases, with 13 bases between them.

This chain links TRBV9 with TRBJ2-3; D gene unclear. CDR3 length: 14 amino acids. V lost 0 bases and J 0 bases, leaving 5 bases between the germline ends. The germline V gene encodes CDR1 SGDLS and CDR2 YYNGEE. The CDR3 coding sequence is TGTGCCAGCAGCGTAGAATCTAGCACAGATACGCAGTATTTT. It specifies CASSVESSTDTQYF.

This chain joins TRBV30 and TRBJ2-3; 12 nucleotides align to TRBD2. CDR3 length: 16 residues. V was pared by 1 base and J by 2 bases, with 4 bases of the junction left unmatched. Per the germline V gene, CDR1 is GTSNPN and CDR2 is SVGIG (reference sequence). CDR3 in amino acids: CAWSGLAGVTTDTQYF. The CDR3 nucleotides are TGTGCCTGGAGTGGACTAGCGGGAGTAACCACAGATACGCAGTATTTT. The full variable domain, its missing parts supplied by reference TRBV30 and TRBJ2-3, is SQTIHQWPATLVQPVGSPLSLECTVEGTSNPNLYWYRQAAGRGLQLLFYSVGIGQISSEVPQNLSASRPQDRQFILSSKKLLLSDSGFYLCAWSGLAGVTTDTQYFGPGTRLTVL.

The chain is built from TRBV5-1 and TRBJ1-4; D is unresolved. CDR3 length: 15 residues. Trimming cost V 0 bases and J 4 bases, with 10 bases left between them. Germline V CDR1 and CDR2: SGHRS, YFSETQ. This chain's CDR3 is CASSLAGQSNEKLFF. The CDR3 bases are TGCGCCAGCAGCTTGGCAGGCCAGAGTAATGAAAAACTGTTTTTT. Full variable domain (outside the CDR3, taken from reference TRBV5-1 and TRBJ1-4): KAGVTQTPRYLIKTRGQQVTLSCSPISGHRSVSWYQQTPGQGLQFLFEYFSETQRNKGNFPGRFSGRQFSNSRSEMNVSTLELGDSALYLCASSLAGQSNEKLFFGSGTQLSVL.

This chain uses TRBV5-1 with TRBJ1-2; possible D gene TRBD1, 5 bases. CDR1 is SGHRS and CDR2 is YFSETQ in the germline V gene. With 6 bases removed from V and 5 bases from J, the gap between germline ends came to 26 bases. The CDR3 sequence is 17 residues long. In DNA, the CDR3 is TGCGCCAGCACATCGGGGGAGCCCTTCCTTTCGCTTTATGGCTACACCTTC. Protein: CASTSGEPFLSLYGYTF.

This rearrangement joins TRBV7-8 to TRBJ2-1; 8 bases align to TRBD2. Germline V lookup: CDR1 SGHVS, CDR2 FQNEAQ. V lost 8 bases, J lost 4 bases, and 4 bases stayed unmatched. The CDR3 runs to 13 residues. The CDR3, as DNA: TGTGCCAGCGGGCTAGCGGGTTACAATGAGCAGTTCTTC. Protein: CASGLAGYNEQFF.

V usage is TRBV29-1 and J usage is TRBJ1-3, with 12 positions matching TRBD1. Germline V gives CDR1 SQVTM, CDR2 ANQGSEA. CDR3 length: 17 residues. J gave up 3 bases and V 4 bases, and 10 bases lay outside the gene matches. CDR3 sequence reads: CSVAPAGTGGVGNTIYF. The CDR3 nucleotides are TGCAGCGTTGCTCCGGCCGGGACAGGGGGCGTTGGAAACACCATATATTTT.

V gene TRBV9 combines with J gene TRBJ2-3; no clear D gene. Germline lookup yields CDR1 SGDLS and CDR2 YYNGEE. V dropped 7 bases and J dropped 4 bases, with 10 bases sitting between them. The CDR3 consists of 12 residues. The CDR3 sequence is CASGLLADTQYF. CDR3 DNA: TGTGCCAGCGGGCTTTTGGCAGATACGCAGTATTTT.

The rearrangement links TRBV6-4 to TRBJ1-1, with 8 bases matching TRBD1. Germline values: CDR1 MRHNA, CDR2 SNTAGT. V lost 0 bases to trimming and J lost 2 bases; unmatched junction nucleotides: 5. The CDR3 has 16 residues. The DNA of the CDR3 is TGTGCCAGCAGTGACTCTCCAGGACAGGGAAACACTGAAGCTTTCTTT. Encoded protein: CASSDSPGQGNTEAFF.

This clone was seen more than once but under ten times. The chain is built from TRBV18 and TRBJ2-7; TRBD1 agrees at 10 bases. Germline CDR1 is KGHSH and CDR2 is LQKENI. This CDR3 is built from 15 residues. The V segment lost 4 bases and the J segment 0 bases; nucleotides outside the gene matches: 3. DNA for the CDR3: TGTGCCAGCTCACTGGGACAGGGGAACTCCTACGAGCAGTACGTC. This translates into CASSLGQGNSYEQYV.

Note on this clone: At one of its ends the junction is not consistent with the germline gene, which may arise from a read error. The J gene is TRBJ2-2, the V gene TRBV7-7; 7 bases align to TRBD2. This CDR3 has 15 amino acids. Germline lookup yields CDR1 SSHAT and CDR2 FNYEAQ (reference sequence). Here the CDR3 reads CASSLEAGYTGELFF. The DNA for the CDR3 is TGTGCTAGCAGCTTAGAAGCGGGGTACACCGGGGAGCTGTTTTTT.

Concerning this clone: The junction shows a germline mismatch at one end, possibly a read error. Other DNA sequences of this sample code for an identical CDR3. This chain connects TRBV4-1 to TRBJ1-5; tentatively, D is TRBD1 (6 bases). Per the germline V gene, CDR1 is MGHRA and CDR2 is YSYEKL. This CDR3 contains 14 residues. The CDR3 coding sequence is TGCGCCAGCAGCCATACAGGGAAGGGTCAGCCCCAGCACTTT. Translating it yields CASSHTGKGQPQHF.